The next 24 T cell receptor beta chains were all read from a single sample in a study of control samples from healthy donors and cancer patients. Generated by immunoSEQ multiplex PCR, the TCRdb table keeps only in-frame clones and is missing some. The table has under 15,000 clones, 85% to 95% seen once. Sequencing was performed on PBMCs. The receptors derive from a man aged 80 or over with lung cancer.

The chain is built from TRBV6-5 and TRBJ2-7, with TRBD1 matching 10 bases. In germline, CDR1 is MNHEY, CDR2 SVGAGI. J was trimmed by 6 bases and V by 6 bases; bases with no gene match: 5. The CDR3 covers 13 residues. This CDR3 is CASSSDRGREQYF. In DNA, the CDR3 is TGTGCCAGCAGCTCAGACAGGGGGCGCGAGCAGTACTTC.

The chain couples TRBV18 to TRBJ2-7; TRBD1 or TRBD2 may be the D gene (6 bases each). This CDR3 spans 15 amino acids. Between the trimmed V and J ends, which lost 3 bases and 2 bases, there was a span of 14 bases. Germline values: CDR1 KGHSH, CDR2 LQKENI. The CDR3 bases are TGTGCCAGCTCACCTTCCGGGGGCGCCGCCTACGAGCAGTACTTC. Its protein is CASSPSGGAAYEQYF.

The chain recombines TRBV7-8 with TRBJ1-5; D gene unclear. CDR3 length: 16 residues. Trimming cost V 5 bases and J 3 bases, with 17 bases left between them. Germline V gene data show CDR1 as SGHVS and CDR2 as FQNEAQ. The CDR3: CASSPGPEPANQPQHF. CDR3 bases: TGTGCCAGCAGCCCTGGACCTGAACCGGCCAATCAGCCCCAGCATTTT.

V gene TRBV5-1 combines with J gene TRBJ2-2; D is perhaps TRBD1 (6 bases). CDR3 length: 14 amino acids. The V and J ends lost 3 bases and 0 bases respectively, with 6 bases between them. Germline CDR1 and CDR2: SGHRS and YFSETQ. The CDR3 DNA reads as TGCGCCAGCAGCTGGACAGCGAACACCGGGGAGCTGTTTTTT. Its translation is CASSWTANTGELFF.

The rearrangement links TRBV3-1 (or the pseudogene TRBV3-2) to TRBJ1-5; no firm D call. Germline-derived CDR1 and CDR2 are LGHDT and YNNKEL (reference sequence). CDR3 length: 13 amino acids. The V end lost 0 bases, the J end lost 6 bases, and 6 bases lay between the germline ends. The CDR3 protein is CASSQEIGQPQHF. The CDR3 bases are TGTGCCAGCAGCCAAGAGATTGGTCAGCCCCAGCATTTT.

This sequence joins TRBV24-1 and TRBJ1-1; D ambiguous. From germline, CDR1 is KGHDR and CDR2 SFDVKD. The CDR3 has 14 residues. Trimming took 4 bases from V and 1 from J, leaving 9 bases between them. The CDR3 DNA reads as TGTGCCACCAGTGACCCGACTCGGAACACTGAAGCTTTCTTT. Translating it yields CATSDPTRNTEAFF.

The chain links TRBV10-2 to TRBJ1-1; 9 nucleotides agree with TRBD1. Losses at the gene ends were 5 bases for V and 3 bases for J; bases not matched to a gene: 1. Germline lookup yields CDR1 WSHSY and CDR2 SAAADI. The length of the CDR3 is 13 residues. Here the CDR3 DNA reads TGCGCCAGCAGTCGGACAGGGGACACTGAAGCTTTCTTT. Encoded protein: CASSRTGDTEAFF.

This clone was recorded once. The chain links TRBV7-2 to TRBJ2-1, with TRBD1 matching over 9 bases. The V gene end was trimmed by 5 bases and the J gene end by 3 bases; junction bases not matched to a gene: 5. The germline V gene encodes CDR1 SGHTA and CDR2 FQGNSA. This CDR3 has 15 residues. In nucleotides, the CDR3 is TGTGCCAGCAGCCCCGACAGGGGGAGCTACAATGAGCAGTTCTTC. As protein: CASSPDRGSYNEQFF.

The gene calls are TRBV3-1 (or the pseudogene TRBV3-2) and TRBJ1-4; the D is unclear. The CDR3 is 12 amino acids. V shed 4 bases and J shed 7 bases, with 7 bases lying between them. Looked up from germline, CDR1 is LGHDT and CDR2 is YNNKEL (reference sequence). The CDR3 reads CASSLQREKLFF. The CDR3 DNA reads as TGTGCCAGCAGCCTTCAGCGTGAAAAACTGTTTTTT.

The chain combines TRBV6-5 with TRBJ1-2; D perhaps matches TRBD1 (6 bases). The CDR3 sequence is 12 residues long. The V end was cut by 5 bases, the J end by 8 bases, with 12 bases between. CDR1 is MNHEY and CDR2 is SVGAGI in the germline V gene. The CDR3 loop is CASSPRGGGYTF. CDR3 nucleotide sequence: TGTGCCAGCAGTCCCAGGGGAGGCGGCTACACCTTC.

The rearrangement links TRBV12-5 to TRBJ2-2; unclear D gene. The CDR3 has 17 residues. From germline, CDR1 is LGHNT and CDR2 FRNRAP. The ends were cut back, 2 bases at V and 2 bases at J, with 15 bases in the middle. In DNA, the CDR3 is TGTGCTAGTGGTTTGTTACAGTTCTCTGGAAACACCGGGGAGCTGTTTTTT. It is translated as CASGLLQFSGNTGELFF.

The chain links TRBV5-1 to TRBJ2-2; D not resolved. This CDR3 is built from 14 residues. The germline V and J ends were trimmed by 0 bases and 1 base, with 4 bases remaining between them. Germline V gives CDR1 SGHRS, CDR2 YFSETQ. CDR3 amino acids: CASSLDRNTGELFF. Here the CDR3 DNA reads TGCGCCAGCAGCTTGGACAGGAACACCGGGGAGCTGTTTTTT. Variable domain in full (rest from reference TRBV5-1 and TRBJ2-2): KAGVTQTPRYLIKTRGQQVTLSCSPISGHRSVSWYQQTPGQGLQFLFEYFSETQRNKGNFPGRFSGRQFSNSRSEMNVSTLELGDSALYLCASSLDRNTGELFFGEGSRLTVL.

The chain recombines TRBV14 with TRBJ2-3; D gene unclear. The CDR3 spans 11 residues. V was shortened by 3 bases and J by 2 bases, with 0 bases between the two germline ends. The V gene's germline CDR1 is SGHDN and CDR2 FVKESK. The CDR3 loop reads CASSHTDTQYF. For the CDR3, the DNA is TGTGCCAGCAGCCACACAGATACGCAGTATTTT. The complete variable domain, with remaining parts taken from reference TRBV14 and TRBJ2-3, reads EAGVTQFPSHSVIEKGQTVTLRCDPISGHDNLYWYRRVMGKEIKFLLHFVKESKQDESGMPNNRFLAERTGGTYSTLKVQPAELEDSGVYFCASSHTDTQYFGPGTRLTVL.

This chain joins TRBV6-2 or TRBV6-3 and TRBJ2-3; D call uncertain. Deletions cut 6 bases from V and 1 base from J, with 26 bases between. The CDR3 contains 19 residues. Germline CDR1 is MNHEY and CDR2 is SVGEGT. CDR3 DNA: TGTGCCAGCAGCCACCGGGTTTCTCGTATGGTACGGGGCACAGATACGCAGTATTTT. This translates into CASSHRVSRMVRGTDTQYF.

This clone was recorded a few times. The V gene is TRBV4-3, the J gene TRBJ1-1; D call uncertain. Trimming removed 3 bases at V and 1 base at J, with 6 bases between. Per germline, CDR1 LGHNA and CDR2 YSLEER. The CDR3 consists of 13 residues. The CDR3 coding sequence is TGCGCCAGCAGCCACACGGGGAACACTGAAGCTTTCTTT. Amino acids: CASSHTGNTEAFF.

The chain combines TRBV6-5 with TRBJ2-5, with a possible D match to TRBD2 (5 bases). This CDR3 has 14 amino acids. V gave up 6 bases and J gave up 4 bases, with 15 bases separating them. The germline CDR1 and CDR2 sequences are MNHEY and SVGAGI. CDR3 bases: TGTGCCAGCAGGCGGACCCCCGCGGGAGAGACCCAGTACTTC. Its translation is CASRRTPAGETQYF.

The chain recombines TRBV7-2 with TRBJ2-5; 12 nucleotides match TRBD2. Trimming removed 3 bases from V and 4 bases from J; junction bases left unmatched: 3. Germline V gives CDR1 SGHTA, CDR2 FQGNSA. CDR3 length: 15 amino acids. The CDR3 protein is CASSLQTSGGETQYF. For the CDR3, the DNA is TGTGCCAGCAGCTTGCAGACTAGCGGGGGAGAGACCCAGTACTTC.

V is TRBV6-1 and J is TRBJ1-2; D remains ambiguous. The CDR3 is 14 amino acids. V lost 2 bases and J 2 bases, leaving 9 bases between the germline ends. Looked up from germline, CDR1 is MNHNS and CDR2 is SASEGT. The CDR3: CASSESNSNYGYTF. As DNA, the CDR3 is TGTGCCAGCAGTGAATCGAACAGCAACTATGGCTACACCTTC.

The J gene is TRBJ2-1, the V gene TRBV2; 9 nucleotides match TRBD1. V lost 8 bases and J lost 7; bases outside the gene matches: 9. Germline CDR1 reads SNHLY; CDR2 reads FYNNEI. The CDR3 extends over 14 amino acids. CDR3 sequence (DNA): TGTGCCAGCTCACGGACAGGGGTTATAAATGAGCAGTTCTTC. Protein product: CASSRTGVINEQFF.

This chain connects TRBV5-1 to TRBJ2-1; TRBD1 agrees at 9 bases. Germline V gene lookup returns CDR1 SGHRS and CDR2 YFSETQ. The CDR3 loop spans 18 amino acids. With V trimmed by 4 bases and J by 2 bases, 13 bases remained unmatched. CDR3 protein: CASSPRPLDRGTYNEQFF. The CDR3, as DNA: TGCGCCAGCAGCCCCAGACCCCTGGACAGGGGCACCTACAATGAGCAGTTCTTC.

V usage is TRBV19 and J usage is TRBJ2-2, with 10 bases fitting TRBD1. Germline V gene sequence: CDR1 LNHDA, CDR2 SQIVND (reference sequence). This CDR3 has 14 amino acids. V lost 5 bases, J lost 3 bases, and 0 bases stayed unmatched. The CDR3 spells CASSGTGDTGELFF. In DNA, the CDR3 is TGTGCCAGTAGTGGGACAGGGGACACCGGGGAGCTGTTTTTT.

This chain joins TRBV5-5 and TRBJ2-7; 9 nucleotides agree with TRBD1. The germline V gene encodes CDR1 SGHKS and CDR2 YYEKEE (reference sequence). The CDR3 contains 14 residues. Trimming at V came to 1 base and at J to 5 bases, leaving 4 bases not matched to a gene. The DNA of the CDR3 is TGTGCCAGCAGCTTGCGGACAGGGGAGAACGAGCAGTACTTC. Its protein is CASSLRTGENEQYF.

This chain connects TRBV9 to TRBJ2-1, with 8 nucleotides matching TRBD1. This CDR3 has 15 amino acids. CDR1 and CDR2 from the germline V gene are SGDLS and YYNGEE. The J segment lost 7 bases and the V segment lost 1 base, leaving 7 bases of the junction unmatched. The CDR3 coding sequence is TGTGCCAGCAGCGTACCAGGGGGCGCGGGAAATGAGCAGTTCTTC. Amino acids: CASSVPGGAGNEQFF.

CDR3 region: CASSSLSGGETQYF. DNA for the CDR3: TGTGCCAGCAGCTCCCTTTCCGGGGGGGAGACCCAGTACTTC. This rearrangement joins TRBV5-4 to TRBJ2-5; 7 bases fit TRBD2. CDR1 is SGHNT, CDR2 YYREEE, per germline (reference sequence). V dropped 3 bases and J dropped 5; count of bases not matched to a gene: 7. There are 14 residues in the CDR3.